Detailed here is one T cell receptor (beta chain). In its sample, this clone was seen a few times. Its target antigen remains unknown. There are no base qualities to consult, and no much larger clone falls within one base. V and J are truncated by 6 bases and 9 bases respectively, leaving an intervening sequence of 25 bases. The germline V gene supplies CDR1 SGHRS and CDR2 YFSETQ. The CDR3 covers 16 residues, taking in both the cysteine and the phenylalanine. Only the CDR3 part of the read is kept: 48 bases, read in frame from the first base. This record comes from a study of metastatic and nonmetastatic thyroid tumors (dated by TCRdb to about 2020). For the study in its entirety: For patients with malignant and with benign thyroid disease, the researchers compared repertoires between peripheral blood samples and tumor or nodule tissue samples. Study-level results and caveats: TCR beta diversity was reported as significantly higher in malignant tumors than in benign nodules, in both blood and tumor samples.

Preparation of the library involved PCR. TCRdb shows the sequencer as Illumina HiSeq 4000. High-throughput sequencing was used to profile the CDR3 region of the TCR beta-chain in every patient. The authors' analysis ran thus. The researchers built a classifier to tell apart papillary thyroid cancer patients with distant metastasis, based on CDR3 differences among clinicopathological groups. The Shannon index was used to measure repertoire diversity, and the Morisita-Horn index was used to measure how similar tumor and blood repertoires were. Using fastp at Q25 and MiXCR, TCRdb reprocessed the public reads and kept productive beta chains. TCRdb, rather than the study authors, made the V and J calls. For this sample there are 9,500 to 11,000 clones; about 30% appear just once. The ten largest clonotypes hold nearly 5% of the sample. None of the patients had been given any treatment before thyroid surgery. Patient clinical samples collected from about 2012 to 2019 were retrospectively analysed using T-cell receptor beta sequencing.

Source material: tumor tissue. The rearrangement combines TRBV5-1 with TRBJ2-1; a weak D assignment points to TRBD2 (6 bases agree). The origin of this receptor is a female donor with papillary thyroid cancer or a benign thyroid nodule (not recorded which). Some clones in this sample may be carry-over from other donors' samples. The CDR3 protein: CASIFTRTGVPGEQFF. The sequence in DNA is TGCGCCAGCATCTTTACCAGGACGGGGGTGCCTGGTGAGCAGTTCTTC.